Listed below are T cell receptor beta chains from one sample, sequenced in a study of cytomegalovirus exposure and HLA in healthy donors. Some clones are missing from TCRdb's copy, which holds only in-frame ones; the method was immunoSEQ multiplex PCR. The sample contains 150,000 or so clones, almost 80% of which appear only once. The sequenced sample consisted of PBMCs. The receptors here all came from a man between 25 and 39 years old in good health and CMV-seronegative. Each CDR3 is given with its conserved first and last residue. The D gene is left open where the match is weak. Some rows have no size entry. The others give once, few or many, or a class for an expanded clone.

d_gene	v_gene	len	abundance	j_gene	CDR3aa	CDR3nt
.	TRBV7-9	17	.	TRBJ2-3	CASSLAGAGPSTDTQYF	TGTGCCAGCAGCTTAGCGGGTGCGGGGCCTAGCACAGATACGCAGTATTTT
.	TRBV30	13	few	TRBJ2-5	CAWTAYREETQYF	TGTGCCTGGACCGCATACAGGGAAGAGACCCAGTACTTC
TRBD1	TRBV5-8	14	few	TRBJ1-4	CASSVGQGREKLFF	TGTGCCAGCAGCGTGGGACAGGGACGGGAAAAACTGTTTTTT
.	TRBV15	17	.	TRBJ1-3	CATSRDATGWNGNTIYF	TGTGCCACCAGCAGAGATGCAACAGGGTGGAATGGAAACACCATATATTTT
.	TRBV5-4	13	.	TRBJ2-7	CASSHTSSYEQYF	TGTGCCAGCAGCCACACAAGCTCCTACGAGCAGTACTTC
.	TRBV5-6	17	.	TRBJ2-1	CASSLALAPSSYNEQFF	TGTGCCAGCAGCTTGGCTTTAGCACCCAGCTCCTACAATGAGCAGTTCTTC
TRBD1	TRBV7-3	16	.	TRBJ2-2	CASSEPPRTGKVELFF	TGTGCCAGCAGCGAACCTCCCCGGACAGGGAAAGTGGAGCTGTTTTTT
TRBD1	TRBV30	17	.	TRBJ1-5	CACRTGGAISSNQPQHF	TGTGCCTGCCGGACAGGGGGCGCGATATCTAGCAATCAGCCCCAGCATTTT
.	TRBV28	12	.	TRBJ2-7	CASSFINYEQYF	TGTGCCAGCAGTTTTATTAATTACGAGCAGTACTTC
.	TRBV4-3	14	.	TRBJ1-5	CASSQGSGEWPQHF	TGCGCCAGCAGCCAAGGGAGCGGGGAGTGGCCCCAGCATTTT
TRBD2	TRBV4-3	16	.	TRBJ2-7	CASSQDKGGSPYEQYF	TGCGCCAGCAGCCAAGATAAGGGCGGGAGCCCCTACGAGCAGTACTTC
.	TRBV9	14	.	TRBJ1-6	CASSVEQGNSPLHF	TGTGCCAGCAGCGTAGAGCAGGGAAATTCACCCCTCCACTTT
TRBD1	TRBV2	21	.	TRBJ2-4	CASRATGGEQAGLLAKNIQYF	TGTGCCAGCAGGGCGACAGGGGGCGAGCAGGCAGGACTACTAGCCAAAAACATTCAGTACTTC
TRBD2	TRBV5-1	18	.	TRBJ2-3	CASSRRTSGGATEDTQYF	TGCGCCAGCAGCCGAAGGACTAGCGGGGGGGCGACCGAAGATACGCAGTATTTT
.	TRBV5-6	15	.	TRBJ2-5	CASSLAAGVQETQYF	TGTGCCAGCAGCTTGGCGGCAGGGGTCCAAGAGACCCAGTACTTC
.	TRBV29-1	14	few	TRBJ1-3	CSVGVSASGNTIYF	TGCAGCGTTGGAGTCTCTGCCTCTGGAAACACCATATATTTT
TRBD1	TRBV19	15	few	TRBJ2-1	CASTNYRDRVYEQFF	TGTGCCAGTACCAACTACCGGGACAGGGTTTATGAGCAGTTCTTC
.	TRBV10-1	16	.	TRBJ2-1	CASSESHEGDYNEQFF	TGCGCCAGCAGTGAGAGTCATGAAGGAGATTACAATGAGCAGTTCTTC
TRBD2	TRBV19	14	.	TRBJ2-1	CASNKAGGPDEQFF	TGTGCCAGTAATAAGGCGGGAGGGCCGGATGAGCAGTTCTTC
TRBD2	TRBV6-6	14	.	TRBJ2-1	CASRTSGPNNEQFF	TGTGCCAGCAGAACTAGCGGGCCAAACAATGAGCAGTTCTTC
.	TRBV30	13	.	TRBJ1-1	CAWSVQPNTEAFF	TGTGCCTGGAGTGTACAACCGAACACTGAAGCTTTCTTT
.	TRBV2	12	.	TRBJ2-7	CASDTGVREQYF	TGTGCCAGTGACACGGGGGTGCGGGAGCAGTACTTC
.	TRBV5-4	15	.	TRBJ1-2	CASSPGGTPPSGYTF	TGTGCCAGCAGCCCGGGCGGGACCCCTCCTTCTGGCTACACCTTC
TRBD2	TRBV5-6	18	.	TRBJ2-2	CASSPPRGLAGGTGELFF	TGTGCCAGCAGCCCACCGAGGGGACTAGCGGGGGGCACCGGGGAGCTGTTTTTT
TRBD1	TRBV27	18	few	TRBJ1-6	CASSLSSPGQVHNSPLHF	TGTGCCAGCAGTTTATCGAGCCCCGGACAGGTGCATAATTCACCCCTCCACTTT
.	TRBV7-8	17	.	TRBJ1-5	CASSLVRRGQSNQPQHF	TGTGCCAGCAGCTTAGTTAGGAGGGGCCAAAGCAATCAGCCCCAGCATTTT
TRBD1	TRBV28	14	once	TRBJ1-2	CASSLRDRGNGYTF	TGTGCCAGCAGTCTCCGGGACAGGGGAAACGGCTACACCTTC
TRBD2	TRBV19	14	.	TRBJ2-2	CASLGTSYTGELFF	TGTGCCAGTCTAGGGACTAGCTACACCGGGGAGCTGTTTTTT
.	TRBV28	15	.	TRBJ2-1	CASSSLTSSYNEQFF	TGTGCCAGCAGCTCCCTGACTAGCTCCTACAATGAGCAGTTCTTC
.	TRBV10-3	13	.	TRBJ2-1	CAIKPLNPNEQFF	TGTGCCATCAAGCCCCTAAACCCCAATGAGCAGTTCTTC
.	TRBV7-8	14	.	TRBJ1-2	CASSLVGGSGGYTF	TGTGCCAGCAGCTTAGTTGGGGGCTCAGGGGGCTACACCTTC
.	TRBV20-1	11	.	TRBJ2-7	CSATSSHEQYF	TGCAGTGCCACTAGCTCCCACGAGCAGTACTTC
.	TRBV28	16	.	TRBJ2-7	CASSLLQTGLAYEQYF	TGTGCCAGCAGTTTATTACAAACAGGGTTGGCCTACGAGCAGTACTTC
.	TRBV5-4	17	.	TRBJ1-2	CASSHPYRPGIGYGYTF	TGTGCCAGCAGCCACCCGTACAGGCCAGGAATCGGATATGGCTACACCTTC
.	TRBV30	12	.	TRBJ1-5	CAWKGTRGPQHF	TGTGCCTGGAAAGGCACCCGGGGGCCCCAGCATTTT
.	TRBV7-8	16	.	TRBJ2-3	CASSLGHTVSTDTQYF	TGTGCCAGCAGCTTAGGGCATACCGTTAGCACAGATACGCAGTATTTT
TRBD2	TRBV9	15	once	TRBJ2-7	CASSALGGSLHEQYF	TGTGCCAGCAGCGCCCTAGGCGGGAGTTTACACGAGCAGTACTTC
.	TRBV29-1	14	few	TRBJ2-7	CSVEGGGETYEQYF	TGCAGCGTTGAAGGGGGAGGAGAAACCTACGAGCAGTACTTC
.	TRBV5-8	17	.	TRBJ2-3	CASSLYLAGARTDTQYF	TGTGCCAGCAGCTTGTATCTGGCGGGGGCCCGCACAGATACGCAGTATTTT
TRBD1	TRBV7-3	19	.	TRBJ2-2	CASSPNRQGAPLNTGELFF	TGTGCCAGCAGCCCAAATCGACAGGGGGCGCCCCTGAACACCGGGGAGCTGTTTTTT
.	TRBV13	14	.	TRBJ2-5	CASSLAGATGTQYF	TGTGCCAGCAGCTTAGCTGGAGCCACGGGGACCCAGTACTTC